This T cell receptor (beta chain) appears in the sequencing data of a study of T cells after yellow fever vaccination. Study-level background: SMART-Seq v4 Ultra Low Input served to prepare low-cell-number fractions.

About this clonotype itself: What it binds is unknown.

5'RACE template switching produced TCR cDNA carrying a universal primer site and UMIs. TCRdb redid the calling of the 5' RACE reads with MiXCR, one entry per CDR3 protein. The table has about 220,000 distinct CDR3 sequences, approximately 3% seen once; the top ten hold approximately 3%. Overall study findings and caveats: Boosting was followed by the reappearance of most primary-vaccination clones (just under 98% CD4, around 91% CD8). CD4 and CD8 compartments shared a small share of clonotypes.

This clonotype originated in a man aged 18 to 29 who received the YFV17D yellow fever vaccine. Sequenced material: CD4+ T cells sorted from PBMCs, taken 10 days after the yellow fever booster vaccination.

CDR3 region: CASSEVGLAGGNNEQFF. The CDR3 region has the DNA TGTGCCAGCAGTGAGGTTGGTTTAGCGGGGGGAAACAATGAGCAGTTCTTC. V usage is TRBV2 and J usage is TRBJ2-1, with 10 nucleotides matching TRBD2. The CDR3 contains 17 residues. CDR1 and CDR2 from the germline V gene are SNHLY and FYNNEI. The junction had 10 bases not matched to a gene; V was cut back by 3 bases and J by 5 bases.